These 5 T cell receptor beta chains were sequenced from one sample in a study of blood T cell repertoires in COVID-19. TCRdb's table, derived via immunoSEQ multiplex PCR, lists solely in-frame clones and lacks some. The repertoire holds 150,000 to 200,000 clones, with approximately 90% as singletons. The sample taken for sequencing was peripheral blood. The receptors derive from a woman between 70 and 85 years old with COVID-19, enrolled during active disease.

The chain carries TRBV6-5 and TRBJ1-2, with D unresolved. The CDR3 contains 13 residues. V dropped 0 bases and J dropped 2 bases, with 4 bases sitting between them. Germline V gives CDR1 MNHEY, CDR2 SVGAGI. The CDR3 DNA reads as TGTGCCAGCAGTTACTCCGGGAACTATGGCTACACCTTC. Amino acid sequence: CASSYSGNYGYTF.

The gene calls are TRBV5-1 and TRBJ2-3; D uncertain. Germline loops: CDR1 SGHRS, CDR2 YFSETQ. V was trimmed by 4 bases and J by 2 bases, leaving 11 bases between them. The CDR3 runs 14 residues. CDR3 loop: CASSPVELTDTQYF. The CDR3 bases are TGCGCCAGCAGCCCGGTGGAGCTCACAGATACGCAGTATTTT.

The chain uses TRBV14 and TRBJ2-7; tentative D call: TRBD1 (5 bases). V was clipped by 3 bases and J by 2 bases, with 14 bases between them. This CDR3 has 15 residues. The V gene's germline CDR1 is SGHDN and CDR2 FVKESK. DNA of the CDR3: TGTGCCAGCAGCCAGTTTAACAGGCCCACCTACGAGCAGTACTTC. Protein: CASSQFNRPTYEQYF. The variable domain in full, with the rest retrieved from reference TRBV14 and TRBJ2-7, is EAGVTQFPSHSVIEKGQTVTLRCDPISGHDNLYWYRRVMGKEIKFLLHFVKESKQDESGMPNNRFLAERTGGTYSTLKVQPAELEDSGVYFCASSQFNRPTYEQYFGPGTRLTVT.

The chain couples TRBV28 to TRBJ1-5; 9 bases line up with TRBD1. V was pared by 5 bases and J by 5 bases, with 10 bases of the junction left unmatched. The CDR3 totals 16 residues. Germline values: CDR1 MDHEN, CDR2 SYDVKM. The chain's CDR3 is CASSPQGQGEHQPQHF. CDR3 DNA sequence: TGTGCCAGCAGTCCCCAGGGACAGGGAGAACATCAGCCCCAGCATTTT.

This sequence joins TRBV6-5 and TRBJ1-3; tentative D call: TRBD1 (5 bases). Germline V gene sequence: CDR1 MNHEY, CDR2 SVGAGI. Trimming stripped 11 bases from V and 0 bases from J, with 8 bases between. The CDR3 has 12 residues. CDR3 in amino acids: CAADSSGNTIYF. CDR3 sequence (DNA): TGTGCCGCCGACAGCTCTGGAAACACCATATATTTT.